The rows below give T cell receptor beta chains drawn from one sample of a study of identical twins. TCRdb reprocessed the 5' RACE reads via MiXCR and lists one record per CDR3 protein. The sample carries fewer than 250,000 distinct CDR3 sequences, 15% to 20% recorded once. The sample also formed part of further work on T cells expressing NK-cell markers.

Input material: CD8+ T cells sorted from blood. The source is a woman aged 18-30 years in good health. Each CDR3 is given with its conserved first and last residue.

V gene,CDR3 protein
TRBV11-1,CASSRRGVNTEAFF
TRBV6-1,CASTPGGVGANVLTF
TRBV7-9,CASIQGDFETQYF
TRBV20-1,CSASMNLGAYEQYF
TRBV29-1,CSVDVHEGLF
TRBV9,CASSGSGLRNTGELFF
TRBV9,CASSNSPGTTDTQYF
TRBV27,CASSPTTSGGHNEQFF
TRBV5-1,CASSLEWAGGYNEQFF
TRBV14,CASSQYKRETQYF
TRBV9,CASSGRLAGEVEQFF
TRBV12-3/TRBV12-4,CASAPVPNEQYF
TRBV11-2,CASSSGLAAEAFF
TRBV6-4,CASSAGTSNSPLHF
TRBV12-3/TRBV12-4,CASSFGGPAYNEQFF
TRBV3-1,CASSPWTGEGEKLFF
TRBV14,CASSQVSSGSYEQYF
TRBV7-9,CASSLNGIFYGYTF
TRBV5-1,CASSPPTINYEQYF
TRBV6-1,CASNAWEGVGPEAFF
TRBV12-3/TRBV12-4,CASSRTDSYNEQFF
TRBV6-2/TRBV6-3,CASSYLAGVITKDNEQFF
TRBV20-1,CSASILADGELFF
TRBV20-1,CSARDRSYEQYF
TRBV9,CASSLRTGTGDHTQYF
TRBV18,CASSPLALETQYF